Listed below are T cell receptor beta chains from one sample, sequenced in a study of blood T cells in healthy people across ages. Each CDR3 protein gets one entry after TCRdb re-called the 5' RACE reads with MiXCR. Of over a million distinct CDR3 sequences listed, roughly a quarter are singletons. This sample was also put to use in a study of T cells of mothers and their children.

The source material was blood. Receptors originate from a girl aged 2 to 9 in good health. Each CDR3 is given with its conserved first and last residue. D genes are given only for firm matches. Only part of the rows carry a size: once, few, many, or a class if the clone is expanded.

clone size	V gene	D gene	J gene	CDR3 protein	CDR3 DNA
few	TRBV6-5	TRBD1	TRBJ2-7	CASSYRPGTGVYEQYF	TGTGCCAGCAGTTACAGACCCGGGACAGGGGTTTACGAGCAGTACTTC
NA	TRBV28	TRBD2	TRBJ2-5	CASSPGLARASTQYF	TGTGCCAGCAGCCCAGGACTAGCGCGAGCTTCGACCCAGTACTTC
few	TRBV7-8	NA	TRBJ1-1	CASSLLPGTEAFF	TGTGCCAGCAGCTTACTACCCGGGACGGAAGCTTTCTTT
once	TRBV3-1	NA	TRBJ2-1	CASSQEVIPSYNEQFF	TGTGCCAGCAGCCAAGAAGTGATCCCCTCCTACAATGAGCAGTTCTTC
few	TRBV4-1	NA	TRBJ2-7	CASSQDTGFYEQYF	TGCGCCAGCAGCCAAGATACAGGGTTCTACGAGCAGTACTTC
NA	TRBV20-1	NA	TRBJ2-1	CSAPRSGFESSEQFF	TGCAGTGCTCCCCGAAGCGGGTTCGAAAGTAGTGAGCAGTTCTTC
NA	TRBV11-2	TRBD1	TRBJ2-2	CASSWGQGAVNTGELFF	TGTGCCAGCAGCTGGGGACAGGGGGCTGTGAACACCGGGGAGCTGTTTTTT
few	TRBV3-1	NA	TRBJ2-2	CASSQGYSGGLFF	TGTGCCAGCAGCCAAGGGTACTCGGGTGGACTGTTTTTT
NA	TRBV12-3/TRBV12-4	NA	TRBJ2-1	CASSPTTYNEQFF	TGTGCCAGCAGTCCCACAACCTACAATGAGCAGTTCTTC
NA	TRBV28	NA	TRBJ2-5	CASREDSEVTQYF	TGTGCCAGCAGAGAGGACAGCGAGGTGACCCAGTACTTC
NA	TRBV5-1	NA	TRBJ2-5	CASSLATDTRETQYF	TGCGCCAGCAGCTTGGCCACCGACACGAGAGAGACCCAGTACTTC
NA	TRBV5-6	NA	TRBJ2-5	CASSLAAGVEQYF	TGTGCCAGCAGCTTGGCAGCTGGAGTTGAGCAGTACTTC
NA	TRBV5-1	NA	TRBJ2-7	CASSTDLSEQYF	TGCGCCAGCAGCACCGACTTGAGCGAGCAGTACTTC
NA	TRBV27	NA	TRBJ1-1	CASSYVSSTWNTEAFF	TGTGCCAGCAGTTACGTCTCGAGCACGTGGAACACTGAAGCTTTCTTT
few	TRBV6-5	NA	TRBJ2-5	CASSRHPWTAKETQYF	TGTGCCAGCAGTCGTCACCCGTGGACGGCTAAAGAGACCCAGTACTTC
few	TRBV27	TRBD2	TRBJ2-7	CASSAREASYEQYF	TGTGCCAGCAGTGCCCGGGAGGCGTCCTACGAGCAGTACTTC
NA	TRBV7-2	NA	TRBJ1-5	CASSLALSQPQHF	TGTGCCAGCAGCTTAGCGCTGAGTCAGCCCCAGCATTTT
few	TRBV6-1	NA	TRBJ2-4	CASSVLTKNIQYF	TGTGCCAGCAGTGTTCTAACCAAAAACATTCAGTACTTC
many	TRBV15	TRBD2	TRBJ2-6	CATSSLAGSGANVLTF	TGTGCCACCAGCAGCCTAGCGGGCTCTGGGGCCAACGTCCTGACTTTC
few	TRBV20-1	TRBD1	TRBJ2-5	CSVNLGQASQETQYF	TGCAGTGTTAACCTGGGACAGGCATCTCAAGAGACCCAGTACTTC
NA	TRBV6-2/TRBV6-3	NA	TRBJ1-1	CATSGRNTEAFF	TGTGCCACCAGTGGAAGGAACACTGAAGCTTTCTTT
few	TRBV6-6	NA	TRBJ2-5	CGTGLGETQYF	TGTGGTACGGGCTTAGGCGAGACCCAGTACTTC
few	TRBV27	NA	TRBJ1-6	CASSLGTGTVNSPLHF	TGTGCCAGCAGCCTAGGAACCGGGACCGTAAATTCACCCCTCCACTTT
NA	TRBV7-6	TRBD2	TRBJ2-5	CASSPPGLADFARTQYF	TGTGCCAGCAGCCCACCGGGACTAGCGGACTTCGCACGGACCCAGTACTTC
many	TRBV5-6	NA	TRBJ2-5	CASSLVQGRETQYF	TGTGCCAGCAGCTTGGTCCAGGGTAGAGAGACCCAGTACTTC
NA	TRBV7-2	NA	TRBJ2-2	CASSLLTTNTGELFF	TGTGCCAGCAGCTTGCTAACGACGAACACCGGGGAGCTGTTTTTT
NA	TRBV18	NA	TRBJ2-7	CASSPVQVYEQYF	TGTGCCAGCTCACCGGTCCAGGTCTACGAGCAGTACTTC
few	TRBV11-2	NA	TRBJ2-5	CASSFNFPDQVWAGIETQYF	TGTGCCAGCAGTTTTAACTTCCCAGACCAAGTGTGGGCGGGCATAGAGACCCAGTACTTC
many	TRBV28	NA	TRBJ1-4	CASSFGATNEKLFF	TGTGCCAGCAGTTTTGGTGCAACTAATGAAAAACTGTTTTTT
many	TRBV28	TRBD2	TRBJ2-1	CASSLASGTYNEQFF	TGTGCCAGCAGTTTAGCTAGCGGGACCTACAATGAGCAGTTCTTC
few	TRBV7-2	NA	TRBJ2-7	CASSGRKTPRTVDEQYF	TGTGCCAGCTCGGGACGAAAAACGCCTAGGACAGTAGACGAGCAGTACTTC
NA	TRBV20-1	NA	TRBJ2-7	CSARDPTRNYEQYF	TGCAGTGCTAGAGACCCGACTAGAAACTACGAGCAGTACTTC
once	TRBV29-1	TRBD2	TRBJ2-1	CSVEIPSGSSNEQFF	TGCAGCGTTGAAATCCCTAGCGGGAGCAGCAATGAGCAGTTCTTC
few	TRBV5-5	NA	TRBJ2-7	CASSLGRDGYEQYF	TGTGCCAGCAGCTTGGGGAGGGATGGCTACGAGCAGTACTTC
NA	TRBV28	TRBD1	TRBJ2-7	CASSYRGTYEQYF	TGTGCCAGCAGTTACAGGGGTACCTACGAGCAGTACTTC
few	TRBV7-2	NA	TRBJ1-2	CASSLVPGTNYGYTF	TGTGCCAGCAGCTTAGTCCCAGGGACCAACTATGGTTACACCTTC
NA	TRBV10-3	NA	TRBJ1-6	CAISELRASSNSPLHF	TGTGCCATCAGTGAGTTGAGGGCGTCGTCGAATTCACCCCTCCACTTT
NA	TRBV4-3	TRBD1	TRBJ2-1	CASSLDRERGVDEQFF	TGCGCCAGCAGCCTAGACAGGGAACGTGGAGTCGATGAGCAGTTCTTC
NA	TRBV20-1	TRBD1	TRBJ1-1	CSARDRGRRDTEAFF	TGCAGTGCTAGAGATAGGGGGCGAAGGGACACTGAAGCTTTCTTT
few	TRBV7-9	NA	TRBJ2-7	CASSLSYGGYEQYF	TGTGCCAGCAGCTTATCTTATGGGGGTTACGAGCAGTACTTC